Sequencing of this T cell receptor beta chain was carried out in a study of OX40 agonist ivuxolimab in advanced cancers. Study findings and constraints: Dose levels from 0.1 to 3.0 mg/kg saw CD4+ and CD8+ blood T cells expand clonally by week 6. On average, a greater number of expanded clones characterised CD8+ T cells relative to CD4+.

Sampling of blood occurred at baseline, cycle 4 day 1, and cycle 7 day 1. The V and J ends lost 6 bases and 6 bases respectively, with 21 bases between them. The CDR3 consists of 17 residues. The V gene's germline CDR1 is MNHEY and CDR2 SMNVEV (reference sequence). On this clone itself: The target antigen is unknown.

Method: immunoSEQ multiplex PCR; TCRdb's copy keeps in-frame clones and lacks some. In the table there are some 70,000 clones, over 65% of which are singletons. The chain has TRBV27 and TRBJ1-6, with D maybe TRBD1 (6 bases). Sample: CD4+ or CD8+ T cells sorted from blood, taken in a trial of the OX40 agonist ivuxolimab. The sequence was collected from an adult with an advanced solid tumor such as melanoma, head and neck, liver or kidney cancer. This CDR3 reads CASSHDGRTVFNSPLHF. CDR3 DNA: TGTGCCAGCAGCCACGATGGGAGGACAGTTTTTAATTCACCCCTCCACTTT.